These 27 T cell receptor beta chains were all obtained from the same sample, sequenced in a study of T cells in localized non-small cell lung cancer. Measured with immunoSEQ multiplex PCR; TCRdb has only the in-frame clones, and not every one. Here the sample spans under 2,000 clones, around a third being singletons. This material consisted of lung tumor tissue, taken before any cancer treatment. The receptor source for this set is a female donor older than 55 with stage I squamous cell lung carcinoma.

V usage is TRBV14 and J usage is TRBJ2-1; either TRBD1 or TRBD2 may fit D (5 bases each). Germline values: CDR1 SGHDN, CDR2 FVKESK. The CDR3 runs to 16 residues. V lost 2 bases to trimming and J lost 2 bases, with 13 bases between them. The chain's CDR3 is CASSQPVGVTYNEQFF. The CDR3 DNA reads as TGTGCCAGCAGCCAACCCGTGGGGGTAACCTACAATGAGCAGTTCTTC.

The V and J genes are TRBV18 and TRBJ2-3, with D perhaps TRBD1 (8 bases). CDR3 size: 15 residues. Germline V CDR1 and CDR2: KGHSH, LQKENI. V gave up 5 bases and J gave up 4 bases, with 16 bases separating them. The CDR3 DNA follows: TGTGCCAGCTCAACAGGACAGGGAGGGGCAGATACGCAGTATTTT. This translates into CASSTGQGGADTQYF.

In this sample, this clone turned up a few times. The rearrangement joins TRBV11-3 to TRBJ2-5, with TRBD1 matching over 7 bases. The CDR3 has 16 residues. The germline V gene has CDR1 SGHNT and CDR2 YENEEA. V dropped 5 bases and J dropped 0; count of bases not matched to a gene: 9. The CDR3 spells CASSPRRGTDQETQYF. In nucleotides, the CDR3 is TGTGCCAGCAGCCCGAGAAGAGGGACAGACCAAGAGACCCAGTACTTC.

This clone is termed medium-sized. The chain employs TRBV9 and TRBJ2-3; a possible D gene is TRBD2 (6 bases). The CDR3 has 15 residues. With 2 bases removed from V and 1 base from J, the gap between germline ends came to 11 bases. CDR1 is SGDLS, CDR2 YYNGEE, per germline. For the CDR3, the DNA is TGTGCCAGCAGCGTTAGGGCTAGCGGCACAGATACGCAGTATTTT. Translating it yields CASSVRASGTDTQYF.

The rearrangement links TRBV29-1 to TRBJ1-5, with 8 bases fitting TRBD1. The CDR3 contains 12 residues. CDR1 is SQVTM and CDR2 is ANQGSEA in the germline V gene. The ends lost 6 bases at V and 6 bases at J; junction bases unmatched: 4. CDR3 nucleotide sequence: TGCAGCGTGGGACAGGCAGGTCAGCCCCAGCATTTT. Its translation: CSVGQAGQPQHF. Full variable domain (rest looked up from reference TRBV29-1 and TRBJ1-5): SAVISQKPSRDICQRGTSLTIQCQVDSQVTMMFWYRQQPGQSLTLIATANQGSEATYESGFVIDKFPISRPNLTFSTLTVSNMSPEDSSIYLCSVGQAGQPQHFGDGTRLSIL.

The CDR3 region is CASSRNTGTNSYNEQFF. The CDR3 region has the DNA TGTGCCAGCAGCCGAAACACCGGGACTAACTCCTACAATGAGCAGTTCTTC. This chain uses TRBV11-3 with TRBJ2-1; TRBD2 agrees at 7 bases. The CDR3 loop spans 17 amino acids. The V and J ends lost 5 bases and 0 bases, in that order; junction bases with no gene match: 10. Looked up from germline, CDR1 is SGHNT and CDR2 is YENEEA.

CDR3 region: CASSPPLRLNTEAFF. CDR3 DNA: TGTGCCAGCTCACCACCCCTCAGGTTGAACACTGAAGCTTTCTTT. The gene calls are TRBV18 and TRBJ1-1; unclear D gene. Trimming stripped 0 bases from V and 0 bases from J, with 8 bases between. Germline CDR1 and CDR2: KGHSH and LQKENI. The CDR3 loop spans 15 amino acids.

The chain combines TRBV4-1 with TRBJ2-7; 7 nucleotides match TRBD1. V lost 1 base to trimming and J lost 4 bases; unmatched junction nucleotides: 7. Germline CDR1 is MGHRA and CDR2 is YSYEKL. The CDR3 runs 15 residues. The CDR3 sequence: CASSQGTGTDYEQYF. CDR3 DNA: TGCGCCAGCAGCCAAGGGACCGGGACAGATTACGAGCAGTACTTC.

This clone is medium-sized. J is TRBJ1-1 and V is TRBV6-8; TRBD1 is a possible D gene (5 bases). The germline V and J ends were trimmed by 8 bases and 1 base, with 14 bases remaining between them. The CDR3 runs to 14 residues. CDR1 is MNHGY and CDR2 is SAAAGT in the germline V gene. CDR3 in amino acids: CASSLGGSNTEAFF. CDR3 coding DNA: TGTGCCAGCTCGCTGGGGGGGTCGAACACTGAAGCTTTCTTT.

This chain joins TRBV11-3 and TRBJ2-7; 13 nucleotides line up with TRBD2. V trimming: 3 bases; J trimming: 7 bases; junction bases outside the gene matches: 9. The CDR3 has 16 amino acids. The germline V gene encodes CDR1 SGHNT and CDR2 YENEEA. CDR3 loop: CASSLAGLAGESEQYF. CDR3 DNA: TGTGCCAGCAGCTTGGCCGGACTAGCGGGGGAGTCGGAGCAGTACTTC.

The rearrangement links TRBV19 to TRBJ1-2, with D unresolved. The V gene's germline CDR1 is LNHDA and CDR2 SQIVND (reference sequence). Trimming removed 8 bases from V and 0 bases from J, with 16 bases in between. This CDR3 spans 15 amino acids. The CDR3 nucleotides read TGTGCCAGTGGGAAGGACCGATTAGCTAACTATGGCTACACCTTC. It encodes CASGKDRLANYGYTF.

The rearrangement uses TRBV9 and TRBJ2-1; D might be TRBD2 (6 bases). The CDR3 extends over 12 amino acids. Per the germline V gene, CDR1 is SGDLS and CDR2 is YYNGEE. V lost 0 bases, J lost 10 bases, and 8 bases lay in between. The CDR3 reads CASSVVAGEQFF. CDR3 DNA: TGTGCCAGCAGCGTAGTGGCGGGGGAGCAGTTCTTC.

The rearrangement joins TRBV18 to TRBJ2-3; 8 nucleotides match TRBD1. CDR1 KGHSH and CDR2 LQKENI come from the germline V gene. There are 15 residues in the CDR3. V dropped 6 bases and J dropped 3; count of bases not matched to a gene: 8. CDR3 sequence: CASSRGQGGTDTQYF. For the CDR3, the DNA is TGTGCCAGCTCCCGAGGACAGGGAGGAACAGATACGCAGTATTTT. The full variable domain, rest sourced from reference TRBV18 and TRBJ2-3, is NAGVMQNPRHLVRRRGQEARLRCSPMKGHSHVYWYRQLPEEGLKFMVYLQKENIIDESGMPKERFSAEFPKEGPSILRIQQVVRGDSAAYFCASSRGQGGTDTQYFGPGTRLTVL.

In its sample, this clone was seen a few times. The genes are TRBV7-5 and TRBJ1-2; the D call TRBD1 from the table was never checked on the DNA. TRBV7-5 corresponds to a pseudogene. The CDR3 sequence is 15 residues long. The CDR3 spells CASSRPGQDLYGYTF. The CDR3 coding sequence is TGTGCCAGCAGCCGACCGGGACAGGACCTCTATGGCTACACCTTC.

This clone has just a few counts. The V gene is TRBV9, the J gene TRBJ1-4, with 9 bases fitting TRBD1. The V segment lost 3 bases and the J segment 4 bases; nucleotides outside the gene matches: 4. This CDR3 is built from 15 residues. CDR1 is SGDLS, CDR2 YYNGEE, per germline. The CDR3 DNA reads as TGTGCCAGCAGCGAGGGGGGACAGGGTAATGAAAAACTGTTTTTT. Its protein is CASSEGGQGNEKLFF.

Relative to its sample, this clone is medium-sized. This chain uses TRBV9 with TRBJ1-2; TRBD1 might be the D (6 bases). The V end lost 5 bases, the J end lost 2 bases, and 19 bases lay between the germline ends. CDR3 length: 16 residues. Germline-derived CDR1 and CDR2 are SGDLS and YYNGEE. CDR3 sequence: CASRHPFRGRNYGYTF. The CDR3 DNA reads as TGTGCCAGCAGGCATCCCTTCAGGGGCCGGAACTATGGCTACACCTTC. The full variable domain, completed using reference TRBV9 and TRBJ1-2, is DSGVTQTPKHLITATGQRVTLRCSPRSGDLSVYWYQQSLDQGLQFLIQYYNGEERAKGNILERFSAQQFPDLHSELNLSSLELGDSALYFCASRHPFRGRNYGYTFGSGTRLTVV.

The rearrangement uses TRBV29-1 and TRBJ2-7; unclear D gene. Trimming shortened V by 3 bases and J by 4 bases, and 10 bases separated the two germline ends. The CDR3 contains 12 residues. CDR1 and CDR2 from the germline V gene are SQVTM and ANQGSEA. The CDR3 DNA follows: TGCAGCGTTGATGGGGTAGGGTACGAGCAGTACTTC. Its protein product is CSVDGVGYEQYF.

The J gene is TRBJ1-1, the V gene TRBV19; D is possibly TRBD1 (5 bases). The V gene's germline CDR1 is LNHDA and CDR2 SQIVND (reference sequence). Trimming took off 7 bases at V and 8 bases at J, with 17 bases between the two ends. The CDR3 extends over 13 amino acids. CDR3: CASTRRQTDEAFF. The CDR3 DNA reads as TGTGCCAGTACCCGTCGACAGACGGACGAAGCTTTCTTT.

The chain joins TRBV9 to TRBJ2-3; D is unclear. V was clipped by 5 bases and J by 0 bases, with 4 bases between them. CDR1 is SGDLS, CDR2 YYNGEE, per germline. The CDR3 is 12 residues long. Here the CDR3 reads CASRKSTDTQYF. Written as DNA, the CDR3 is TGTGCCAGCAGGAAGAGCACAGATACGCAGTATTTT.

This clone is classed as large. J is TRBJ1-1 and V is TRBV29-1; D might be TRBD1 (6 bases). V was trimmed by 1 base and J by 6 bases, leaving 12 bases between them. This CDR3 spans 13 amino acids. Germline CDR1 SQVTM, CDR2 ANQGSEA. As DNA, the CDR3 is TGCAGCGTTGAAGTGGGGGGCACGGCTGAAGCTTTCTTT. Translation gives CSVEVGGTAEAFF.

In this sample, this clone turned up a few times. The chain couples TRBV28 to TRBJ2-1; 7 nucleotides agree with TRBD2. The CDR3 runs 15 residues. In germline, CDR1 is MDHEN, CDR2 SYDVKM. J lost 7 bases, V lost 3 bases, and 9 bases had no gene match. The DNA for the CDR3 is TGTGCCAGCAGTTTGAGGGAGGGCCATGGGAATGAGCAGTTCTTC. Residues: CASSLREGHGNEQFF.

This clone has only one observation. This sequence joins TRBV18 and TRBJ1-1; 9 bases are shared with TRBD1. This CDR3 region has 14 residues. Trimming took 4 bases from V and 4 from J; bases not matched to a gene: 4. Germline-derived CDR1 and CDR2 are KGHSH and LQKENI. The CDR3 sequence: CASSRGQGATEAFF. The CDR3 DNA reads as TGTGCCAGCTCACGGGGACAGGGCGCCACTGAAGCTTTCTTT.

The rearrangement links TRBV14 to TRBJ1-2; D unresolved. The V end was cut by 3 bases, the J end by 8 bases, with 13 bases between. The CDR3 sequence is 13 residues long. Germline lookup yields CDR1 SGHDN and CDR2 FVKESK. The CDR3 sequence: CASSQGYLGGYTF. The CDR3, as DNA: TGTGCCAGCAGCCAGGGGTATCTGGGAGGCTACACCTTC.

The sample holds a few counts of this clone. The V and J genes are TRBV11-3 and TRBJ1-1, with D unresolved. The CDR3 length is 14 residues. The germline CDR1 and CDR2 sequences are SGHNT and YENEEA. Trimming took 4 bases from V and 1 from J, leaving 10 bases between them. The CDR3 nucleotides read TGTGCCAGCAGCTCGTCCCGGGGGAACACTGAAGCTTTCTTT. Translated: CASSSSRGNTEAFF.

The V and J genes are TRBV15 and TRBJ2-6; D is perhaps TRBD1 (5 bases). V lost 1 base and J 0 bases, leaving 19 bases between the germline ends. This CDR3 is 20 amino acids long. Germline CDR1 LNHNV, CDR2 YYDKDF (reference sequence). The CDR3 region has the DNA TGTGCCACCAGCAGAGGGAACCAGGGTCCACCCCGCTCTGGGGCCAACGTCCTGACTTTC. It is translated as CATSRGNQGPPRSGANVLTF.

The CDR3 DNA sequence: TGTGCCAGCAGCTCCCTGAGGGGAGGGGTTATGAACACTGAAGCTTTCTTT. It specifies CASSSLRGGVMNTEAFF. This chain uses TRBV11-3 with TRBJ1-1; TRBD1 might be the D (5 bases). V was pared by 4 bases and J by 0 bases, with 18 bases between. CDR1 and CDR2 (germline): SGHNT, YENEEA. This CDR3 is 17 amino acids long.

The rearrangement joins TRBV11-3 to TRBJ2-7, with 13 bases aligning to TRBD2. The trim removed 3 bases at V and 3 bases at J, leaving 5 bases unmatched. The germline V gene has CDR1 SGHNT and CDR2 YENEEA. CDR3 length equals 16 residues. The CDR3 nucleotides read TGTGCCAGCAGCTTGGGACTAGCGGGAAGTATCTACGAGCAGTACTTC. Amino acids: CASSLGLAGSIYEQYF.